Listed below are T cell receptor beta chains from one sample, sequenced in a study of T cell changes during pregnancy in multiple sclerosis. The assay was immunoSEQ multiplex PCR, and TCRdb's table has in-frame clones only and misses some. Among about 68,000 clones listed, around nine tenths were seen once. The sequencing used peripheral blood, collected in the third trimester of pregnancy. The origin of the receptors is a female donor with multiple sclerosis, enrolled in a pregnancy study. CDR3s include the opening cysteine and the closing phenylalanine or tryptophan. The D gene is left open where the match is weak. Rows give clone size only sometimes, using once, few, many, or a class for an expanded clone.

j_gene | v_gene | d_gene | abundance | CDR3aa | CDR3nt
TRBJ1-2 | TRBV6-5 | TRBD1 | . | CASSRDSPRGYTF | TGTGCCAGCAGCAGGGACAGTCCTCGGGGCTACACCTTC
TRBJ1-6 | TRBV7-6 | . | . | CASSLGSGRNSPLHF | TGTGCCAGCAGCTTGGGCTCAGGGCGCAATTCACCCCTCCACTTT
TRBJ1-5 | TRBV19 | TRBD1 | . | CASSRQGNQPQHF | TGTGCCAGTAGTAGACAGGGGAATCAGCCCCAGCATTTT
TRBJ1-1 | TRBV10-3 | . | . | CAISELQGAETEAFF | TGTGCCATCAGTGAGTTACAGGGTGCGGAAACTGAAGCTTTCTTT
TRBJ2-7 | TRBV10-2 | . | . | CASSESNGWNYEQYF | TGCGCCAGCAGTGAGTCGAACGGGTGGAACTACGAGCAGTACTTC
TRBJ1-3 | TRBV5-1 | . | once | CASSSPGAKGNTIYF | TGCGCCAGCAGCAGCCCAGGGGCAAAAGGAAACACCATATATTTT
TRBJ1-3 | TRBV9 | . | . | CASSVDRAAGNTIYF | TGTGCCAGCAGCGTAGACAGGGCGGCTGGAAACACCATATATTTT
TRBJ2-5 | TRBV7-2 | . | . | CASSGQGQETQYF | TGTGCCAGCAGCGGACAAGGCCAAGAGACCCAGTACTTC
TRBJ1-1 | TRBV7-8 | . | . | CASTPVGTEAFF | TGTGCCAGCACCCCCGTCGGGACTGAAGCTTTCTTT
TRBJ1-1 | TRBV19 | TRBD1 | . | CASSLRQGITYTEAFF | TGTGCCAGTAGCCTCAGACAGGGAATTACCTACACTGAAGCTTTCTTT
TRBJ2-1 | TRBV30 | . | . | CAWSVAGTNEQFF | TGTGCCTGGAGTGTGGCGGGGACCAATGAGCAGTTCTTC
TRBJ2-2 | TRBV6-1 | . | . | CATTLYGELFF | TGTGCCACCACTCTTTACGGGGAGCTGTTTTTT
TRBJ1-1 | TRBV5-1 | TRBD1 | . | CASSRGDRQFNTEAFF | TGCGCCAGCAGCAGAGGGGACAGACAGTTTAACACTGAAGCTTTCTTT
TRBJ1-5 | TRBV10-3 | TRBD1 | . | CAISTGTGSGQPQHF | TGTGCCATCAGTACCGGGACAGGGTCAGGTCAGCCCCAGCATTTT
TRBJ2-3 | TRBV7-3 | TRBD2 | . | CASSSSGGGTDTQYF | TGTGCCAGCAGCTCAAGCGGGGGTGGGACAGATACGCAGTATTTT
TRBJ2-3 | TRBV19 | TRBD1 | once | CASSNLPGQGSSDTQYF | TGTGCCAGTAGTAACCTTCCGGGACAGGGGAGTTCGGATACGCAGTATTTT
TRBJ1-1 | TRBV28 | . | . | CASSLGRGWAEAFF | TGTGCCAGCAGTTTGGGCAGGGGATGGGCTGAAGCTTTCTTT
TRBJ1-6 | TRBV4-3 | . | . | CASSQVAATNSPLHF | TGCGCCAGCAGCCAAGTGGCGGCGACCAATTCACCCCTCCACTTT
TRBJ1-2 | TRBV27 | TRBD1 | once | CASRLKRDSNYGYTF | TGTGCCAGCAGACTAAAGAGGGACAGTAACTATGGCTACACCTTC
TRBJ2-4 | TRBV2 | . | . | CASSEALQDIQYF | TGTGCCAGCAGTGAAGCGCTTCAGGACATTCAGTACTTC
TRBJ2-1 | TRBV5-1 | TRBD2 | . | CASSNLAGGGYNEQFF | TGCGCCAGCAGCAACTTAGCGGGAGGGGGGTACAATGAGCAGTTCTTC
TRBJ1-2 | TRBV6-5 | . | . | CASRSPRVYGYTF | TGTGCCAGCAGATCCCCGAGGGTCTATGGCTACACCTTC
TRBJ2-1 | TRBV5-6 | . | . | CASSLWRDDYNEQFF | TGTGCCAGCAGCTTGTGGCGGGACGACTACAATGAGCAGTTCTTC
TRBJ2-2 | TRBV15 | TRBD2 | . | CATSGRDGELFF | TGTGCCACCAGCGGGAGGGACGGGGAGCTGTTTTTT
TRBJ2-2 | TRBV7-9 | TRBD2 | . | CASSGGLAGVKNTGELFF | TGTGCCAGCAGCGGCGGACTAGCGGGAGTGAAGAACACCGGGGAGCTGTTTTTT
TRBJ2-7 | TRBV27 | TRBD2 | . | CASSLLAGGIKSYEQYF | TGTGCCAGCAGTTTACTAGCGGGAGGAATAAAGTCCTACGAGCAGTACTTC
TRBJ1-2 | TRBV7-9 | . | . | CASSAGNYETINYGYTF | TGTGCCAGCAGCGCAGGAAATTACGAGACTATAAACTATGGCTACACCTTC
TRBJ2-3 | TRBV19 | TRBD1 | . | CASTQSGQGQADTQYF | TGTGCCAGTACCCAAAGCGGACAGGGCCAAGCAGATACGCAGTATTTT
TRBJ1-1 | TRBV7-6 | . | . | CASSLRYRGMNTEAFF | TGTGCCAGCAGCTTAAGATATCGGGGGATGAACACTGAAGCTTTCTTT
TRBJ2-5 | TRBV7-2 | TRBD2 | . | CASREMTSKETQYF | TGTGCCAGCAGAGAAATGACTAGCAAAGAGACCCAGTACTTC
TRBJ2-1 | TRBV18 | . | . | CASSPQTGEQFF | TGTGCCAGCTCACCACAAACAGGAGAGCAGTTCTTC
TRBJ1-6 | TRBV9 | . | once | CASSVGSGVANNSPLHF | TGTGCCAGCAGCGTAGGATCAGGGGTAGCTAATAATTCACCCCTCCACTTT
TRBJ1-1 | TRBV7-2 | . | . | CASSPTDITEAFF | TGTGCCAGCAGCCCGACTGATATCACTGAAGCTTTCTTT
TRBJ2-7 | TRBV19 | TRBD2 | . | CASSILAGGSYEQYF | TGTGCCAGTAGTATCCTAGCGGGAGGCTCCTACGAGCAGTACTTC
TRBJ2-1 | TRBV5-4 | TRBD2 | . | CASSTFMAGADNEQFF | TGTGCCAGCAGCACCTTTATGGCGGGAGCGGACAATGAGCAGTTCTTC
TRBJ1-5 | TRBV19 | . | . | CASTPRGGVQPQHF | TGTGCCAGTACCCCAAGGGGGGGGGTACAGCCCCAGCATTTT
TRBJ2-2 | TRBV30 | . | . | CAWGHASSNTGELFF | TGTGCCTGGGGCCACGCCTCGTCGAACACCGGGGAGCTGTTTTTT
TRBJ2-7 | TRBV7-2 | . | once | CASSSSQGLEQYF | TGTGCCAGCAGCTCCTCTCAGGGGCTCGAGCAGTACTTC
TRBJ2-7 | TRBV6-1 | TRBD1 | . | CASMEGTGVREQYF | TGTGCCAGCATGGAGGGGACAGGGGTTCGCGAGCAGTACTTC
TRBJ2-7 | TRBV11-2 | . | . | CASSLDVGSGTYEQYF | TGTGCCAGCAGCTTAGATGTGGGGTCGGGGACCTACGAGCAGTACTTC
TRBJ1-1 | TRBV10-3 | . | once | CAISDRNTEAFF | TGTGCCATCAGTGATAGGAACACTGAAGCTTTCTTT
TRBJ1-4 | TRBV28 | TRBD1 | few | CASSLAGTGYEKLFF | TGTGCCAGCAGTTTAGCCGGGACAGGCTATGAAAAACTGTTTTTT